This T cell receptor (beta chain) was captured in a study of T-cell memory formation after mild COVID-19. General observations from the study: CM and EM subsets held most contracting CD4+ clones; EMRA held CD8+ ones.

This clonotype has more than one count but fewer than ten. Its antigen is still unknown. One entry per CDR3 protein results from TCRdb running MiXCR on the 5' RACE reads. The data contain around 250,000 distinct CDR3 sequences, 15% to 20% of them singletons. Per the germline V gene, CDR1 is MDHEN and CDR2 is SYDVKM. The CDR3 length is 12 residues. The V end lost 10 bases, the J end lost 4 bases, and 11 bases lay between the germline ends. The receptor was derived from a man aged 18 to 30 who had mild COVID-19 (a few samples of this study predate the infection). Cell type and time point are not known. The chain employs TRBV28 and TRBJ2-1; no definite D call. The sample comprised PBMCs or a T cell subset sorted from them (not recorded which). As DNA, the CDR3 is TGTGCCATCTTCGGCCAGTACAATGAGCAGTTCTTC. Protein product: CAIFGQYNEQFF.